A selection of T cell receptor beta chains follows, all from one sample in a study of control samples from healthy donors and cancer patients. The table came from immunoSEQ multiplex PCR; TCRdb's copy has only in-frame clones and leaves some out. The sample totals about 200,000 clones. Material: blood. These receptors were taken from a woman aged 25 to 39 in good health. CDR3s include the opening cysteine and the closing phenylalanine or tryptophan. Fields, in order: D gene, V gene, J gene, CDR3 protein, CDR3 DNA. D genes are given only for firm matches.

D gene: NA
V gene: TRBV7-3
J gene: TRBJ2-1
CDR3 protein: CASSPQGGGENEQFF
CDR3 DNA: TGTGCCAGCAGCCCCCAGGGTGGGGGAGAGAATGAGCAGTTCTTC

D gene: NA
V gene: TRBV28
J gene: TRBJ2-3
CDR3 protein: CASSPSGVPFRGTDTQYF
CDR3 DNA: TGTGCCAGCAGTCCCTCGGGGGTTCCGTTTCGAGGGACAGATACGCAGTATTTT

D gene: NA
V gene: TRBV5-1
J gene: TRBJ1-5
CDR3 protein: CASSLLGYSNQPQHF
CDR3 DNA: TGCGCCAGCAGCTTGTTGGGATATAGCAATCAGCCCCAGCATTTT

D gene: NA
V gene: TRBV12-3/TRBV12-4
J gene: TRBJ1-3
CDR3 protein: CALRGSGNTIYF
CDR3 DNA: TGTGCCTTGAGGGGTTCTGGAAACACCATATATTTT

D gene: NA
V gene: TRBV28
J gene: TRBJ2-2
CDR3 protein: CASSLGGNTGELFF
CDR3 DNA: TGTGCCAGCAGTTTGGGTGGGAACACCGGGGAGCTGTTTTTT

D gene: NA
V gene: TRBV13
J gene: TRBJ1-1
CDR3 protein: CASSYTGQMNTEAFF
CDR3 DNA: TGTGCCAGCAGTTATACGGGACAAATGAACACTGAAGCTTTCTTT

D gene: NA
V gene: TRBV27
J gene: TRBJ1-5
CDR3 protein: CASSLQRSNQPQHF
CDR3 DNA: TGTGCCAGCAGTTTACAGAGAAGCAATCAGCCCCAGCATTTT

D gene: NA
V gene: TRBV6-6
J gene: TRBJ2-7
CDR3 protein: CASSSSGTAYEQYF
CDR3 DNA: TGTGCCAGCAGCTCCTCAGGAACAGCCTACGAGCAGTACTTC

D gene: TRBD1
V gene: TRBV6-5
J gene: TRBJ1-2
CDR3 protein: CASSYDRGFYGYTF
CDR3 DNA: TGTGCCAGCAGTTACGACAGGGGTTTCTATGGCTACACCTTC

D gene: TRBD2
V gene: TRBV5-1
J gene: TRBJ2-3
CDR3 protein: CASSLARGGKTDTQYF
CDR3 DNA: TGCGCCAGCAGCTTGGCTCGGGGGGGCAAAACAGATACGCAGTATTTT

D gene: TRBD2
V gene: TRBV9
J gene: TRBJ2-7
CDR3 protein: CASSVSGGSPGEQYF
CDR3 DNA: TGTGCCAGCAGCGTTAGCGGGGGGTCTCCTGGGGAACAGTACTTC

D gene: NA
V gene: TRBV5-6
J gene: TRBJ2-1
CDR3 protein: CASSLDPDSYNEQFF
CDR3 DNA: TGTGCCAGCAGCTTGGACCCCGACTCCTACAATGAGCAGTTCTTC

D gene: NA
V gene: TRBV7-2
J gene: TRBJ1-5
CDR3 protein: CASSLGSPDSNQPQHF
CDR3 DNA: TGTGCCAGCAGCTTGGGCAGCCCCGATAGCAATCAGCCCCAGCATTTT

D gene: NA
V gene: TRBV7-8
J gene: TRBJ1-2
CDR3 protein: CASSLVMGGNLNYGYTF
CDR3 DNA: TGTGCCAGCAGCTTAGTGATGGGCGGCAACCTTAACTATGGCTACACCTTC

D gene: NA
V gene: TRBV7-2
J gene: TRBJ1-2
CDR3 protein: CASNQRTAYGYTF
CDR3 DNA: TGTGCCAGCAACCAAAGGACAGCCTATGGCTACACCTTC

D gene: NA
V gene: TRBV19
J gene: TRBJ2-3
CDR3 protein: CAVKEANTQYF
CDR3 DNA: TGTGCCGTCAAGGAGGCTAATACGCAGTATTTT

D gene: TRBD1
V gene: TRBV24-1
J gene: TRBJ2-3
CDR3 protein: CATSGAGGNSDTQYF
CDR3 DNA: TGTGCCACCAGTGGGGCAGGGGGTAACTCAGATACGCAGTATTTT

D gene: NA
V gene: TRBV28
J gene: TRBJ2-7
CDR3 protein: CASSLLGQTYEQYF
CDR3 DNA: TGTGCCAGCAGTTTACTCGGACAGACCTACGAGCAGTACTTC

D gene: TRBD1
V gene: TRBV7-9
J gene: TRBJ1-5
CDR3 protein: CASSLAQGGQPQHF
CDR3 DNA: TGTGCCAGCAGCTTAGCCCAGGGGGGTCAGCCCCAGCATTTT

D gene: NA
V gene: TRBV7-2
J gene: TRBJ2-3
CDR3 protein: CASSPGRGHTQYF
CDR3 DNA: TGTGCCAGCAGCCCCGGACGAGGACATACGCAGTATTTT

D gene: NA
V gene: TRBV5-1
J gene: TRBJ2-1
CDR3 protein: CATSPRAGDNEQFF
CDR3 DNA: TGCGCCACCTCTCCCCGGGCAGGTGACAATGAGCAGTTCTTC

D gene: NA
V gene: TRBV6-5
J gene: TRBJ1-5
CDR3 protein: CAGGADSNQPQHF
CDR3 DNA: TGTGCCGGAGGGGCGGATAGCAATCAGCCCCAGCATTTT

D gene: NA
V gene: TRBV28
J gene: TRBJ2-7
CDR3 protein: CASNANYEQYF
CDR3 DNA: TGTGCCAGCAACGCAAACTACGAGCAGTACTTC

D gene: TRBD1
V gene: TRBV4-1
J gene: TRBJ1-1
CDR3 protein: CASSHDRANTEAFF
CDR3 DNA: TGCGCCAGCAGCCACGACAGGGCGAACACTGAAGCTTTCTTT

D gene: NA
V gene: TRBV6-1
J gene: TRBJ1-6
CDR3 protein: CASSEGVWVPPLHF
CDR3 DNA: TGTGCCAGCAGTGAAGGTGTGTGGGTTCCACCCCTCCACTTT

D gene: TRBD1
V gene: TRBV7-9
J gene: TRBJ2-7
CDR3 protein: CASRPGGTYEQYF
CDR3 DNA: TGTGCCAGCAGGCCAGGGGGTACCTACGAGCAGTACTTC

D gene: TRBD1
V gene: TRBV19
J gene: TRBJ1-5
CDR3 protein: CASSIEGTALYSNQPQHF
CDR3 DNA: TGTGCCAGTAGTATAGAGGGGACAGCGCTTTATAGCAATCAGCCCCAGCATTTT

D gene: NA
V gene: TRBV30
J gene: TRBJ1-1
CDR3 protein: CAWSVGQSNTEAFF
CDR3 DNA: TGTGCCTGGAGTGTAGGTCAGTCTAACACTGAAGCTTTCTTT

D gene: TRBD1
V gene: TRBV13
J gene: TRBJ2-5
CDR3 protein: CASSFGTGMLETQYF
CDR3 DNA: TGTGCCAGCAGCTTCGGGACAGGAATGCTCGAGACCCAGTACTTC

D gene: NA
V gene: TRBV24-1
J gene: TRBJ2-1
CDR3 protein: CATSDSAGDNEQFF
CDR3 DNA: TGTGCCACCAGTGATTCCGCAGGGGACAATGAGCAGTTCTTC

D gene: TRBD1
V gene: TRBV11-2
J gene: TRBJ2-1
CDR3 protein: CASSLQTGWDNEQFF
CDR3 DNA: TGTGCCAGCAGCCTACAGACAGGGTGGGACAATGAGCAGTTCTTC

D gene: NA
V gene: TRBV29-1
J gene: TRBJ2-7
CDR3 protein: CSVGDITYEQYF
CDR3 DNA: TGCAGCGTTGGGGACATCACCTACGAGCAGTACTTC

D gene: NA
V gene: TRBV3-1/TRBV3-2
J gene: TRBJ1-1
CDR3 protein: CASSFTGRNTEAFF
CDR3 DNA: TGTGCCAGCAGCTTCACAGGGAGGAACACTGAAGCTTTCTTT

D gene: TRBD2
V gene: TRBV7-9
J gene: TRBJ2-3
CDR3 protein: CASSLPSSGGAIDTQYF
CDR3 DNA: TGTGCCAGCAGCTTGCCCTCTAGCGGGGGGGCCATAGATACGCAGTATTTT

D gene: NA
V gene: TRBV27
J gene: TRBJ1-2
CDR3 protein: CASSLSRGYGYTF
CDR3 DNA: TGTGCCAGCAGTTTAAGTCGGGGTTATGGCTACACCTTC

D gene: NA
V gene: TRBV6-5
J gene: TRBJ1-1
CDR3 protein: CASSPDSARTEAFF
CDR3 DNA: TGTGCCAGCAGTCCCGACAGCGCAAGGACTGAAGCTTTCTTT

D gene: TRBD2
V gene: TRBV2
J gene: TRBJ2-5
CDR3 protein: CATGGLDAKTQYF
CDR3 DNA: TGTGCCACCGGGGGACTAGATGCAAAGACCCAGTACTTC

D gene: NA
V gene: TRBV4-2
J gene: TRBJ1-1
CDR3 protein: CASSQVQDNSNKAFF
CDR3 DNA: TGTGCCAGCAGCCAAGTACAGGACAACTCAAACAAAGCTTTCTTT

D gene: NA
V gene: TRBV21-1
J gene: TRBJ1-2
CDR3 protein: CASSPPGSHYGYTF
CDR3 DNA: TGTGCCAGCAGCCCCCCAGGGAGTCACTATGGCTACACCTTC

D gene: NA
V gene: TRBV7-9
J gene: TRBJ1-2
CDR3 protein: CASSRTMDANYGYTF
CDR3 DNA: TGTGCCAGCAGCCGAACTATGGACGCAAACTATGGCTACACCTTC

D gene: TRBD1
V gene: TRBV5-1
J gene: TRBJ2-3
CDR3 protein: CASSPRRTGTGPDTQYF
CDR3 DNA: TGCGCCAGCAGCCCGCGAAGGACAGGGACCGGTCCAGATACGCAGTATTTT

D gene: TRBD1
V gene: TRBV9
J gene: TRBJ1-1
CDR3 protein: CASSAGTGNTEAFF
CDR3 DNA: TGTGCCAGCAGCGCCGGGACAGGGAACACTGAAGCTTTCTTT

D gene: TRBD1
V gene: TRBV19
J gene: TRBJ2-7
CDR3 protein: CASSMRAGGTYEQYF
CDR3 DNA: TGTGCCAGTAGTATGAGGGCAGGGGGCACGTACGAGCAGTACTTC

D gene: NA
V gene: TRBV27
J gene: TRBJ1-6
CDR3 protein: CASSSLINSPLHF
CDR3 DNA: TGTGCCAGCAGTTCCCTTATTAATTCACCCCTCCACTTT

D gene: NA
V gene: TRBV12-3/TRBV12-4
J gene: TRBJ1-2
CDR3 protein: CASSPGSGSGYTF
CDR3 DNA: TGTGCCAGCAGTCCCGGCTCGGGGTCGGGCTACACCTTC

D gene: TRBD1
V gene: TRBV7-9
J gene: TRBJ1-4
CDR3 protein: CASSVTGGEKLFF
CDR3 DNA: TGTGCCAGCAGCGTCACAGGGGGAGAAAAACTGTTTTTT

D gene: NA
V gene: TRBV28
J gene: TRBJ1-2
CDR3 protein: CASRPPSTYYGYTF
CDR3 DNA: TGTGCCAGCCGCCCCCCAAGTACGTACTATGGCTACACCTTC

D gene: NA
V gene: TRBV5-1
J gene: TRBJ1-1
CDR3 protein: CASSAREGRTEAFF
CDR3 DNA: TGCGCCAGCAGCGCCCGTGAGGGGAGAACTGAAGCTTTCTTT